The sequence of this TCR beta chain was determined in a study of CD8 T cells in ankylosing spondylitis. Findings and limits, study-wide: Seemingly characteristic of ankylosing spondylitis blood was a TCR beta motif consisting of roughly 8 highly homologous variants.

The CDR3 totals 12 residues. Germline CDR1 reads LNHNV; CDR2 reads YYDKDF (reference sequence). With 8 bases removed from V and 5 bases from J, the gap between germline ends came to 12 bases. Via MiXCR, TCRdb re-called the 5' RACE reads, giving one row per CDR3 protein. The table records some 840,000 distinct CDR3 sequences, about 12% of them present only once. To note about this clonotype: Its target is not known.

The TCR originated in a male donor with ankylosing spondylitis. Material: blood, either unsorted or a sorted T cell fraction (not recorded which). This chain connects TRBV15 to TRBJ1-1, with D maybe TRBD1 (5 bases). CDR3 nucleotide sequence: TGTGCCACCTCCGGGGCTGATACTGAAGCTTTCTTT. It codes for CATSGADTEAFF.